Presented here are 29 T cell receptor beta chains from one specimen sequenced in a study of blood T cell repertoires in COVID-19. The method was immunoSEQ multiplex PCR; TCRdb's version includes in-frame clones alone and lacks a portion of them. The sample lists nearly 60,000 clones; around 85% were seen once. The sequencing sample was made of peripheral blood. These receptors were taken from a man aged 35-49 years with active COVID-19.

The CDR3 DNA reads as TGTGCCAGTAGTCTCAACAGGGATCAAGAGACCCAGTACTTC. The encoded protein is CASSLNRDQETQYF. The chain employs TRBV19 and TRBJ2-5; possibly TRBD1 for D (6 bases). This CDR3 is 14 amino acids long. CDR1 is LNHDA, CDR2 SQIVND, per germline (reference sequence). V lost 5 bases and J 2 bases, leaving 12 bases between the germline ends.

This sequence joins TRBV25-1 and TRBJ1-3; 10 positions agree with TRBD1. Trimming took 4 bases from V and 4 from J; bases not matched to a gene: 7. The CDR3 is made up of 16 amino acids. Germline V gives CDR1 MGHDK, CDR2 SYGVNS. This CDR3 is CASSGSGTGEGNTIYF. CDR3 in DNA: TGTGCCAGCAGTGGATCCGGGACAGGGGAGGGAAACACCATATATTTT.

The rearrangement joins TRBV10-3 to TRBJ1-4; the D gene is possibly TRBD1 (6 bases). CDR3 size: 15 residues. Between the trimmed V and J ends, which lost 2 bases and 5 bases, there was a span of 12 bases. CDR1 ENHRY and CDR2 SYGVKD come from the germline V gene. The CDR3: CAISEPLQGNEKLFF. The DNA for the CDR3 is TGTGCCATCAGTGAGCCCCTACAGGGAAATGAAAAACTGTTTTTT.

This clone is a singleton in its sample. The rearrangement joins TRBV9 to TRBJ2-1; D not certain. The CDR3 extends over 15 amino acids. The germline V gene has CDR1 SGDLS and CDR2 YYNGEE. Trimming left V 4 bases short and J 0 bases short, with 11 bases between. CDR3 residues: CASSPRLSSYNEQFF. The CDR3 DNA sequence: TGTGCCAGCAGCCCCCGATTGAGCTCCTACAATGAGCAGTTCTTC.

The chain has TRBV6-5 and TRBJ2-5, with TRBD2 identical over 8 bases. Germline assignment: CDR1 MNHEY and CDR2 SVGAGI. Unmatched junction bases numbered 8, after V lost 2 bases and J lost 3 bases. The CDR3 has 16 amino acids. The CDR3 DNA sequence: TGTGCCAGCAGTTACACTAGCGGAGCTACCAAAGAGACCCAGTACTTC. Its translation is CASSYTSGATKETQYF.

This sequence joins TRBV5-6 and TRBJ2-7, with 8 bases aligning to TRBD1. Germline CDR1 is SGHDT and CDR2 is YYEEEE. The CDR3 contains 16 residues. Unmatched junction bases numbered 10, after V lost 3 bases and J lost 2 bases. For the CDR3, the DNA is TGTGCCAGCAGCTCGTTCCTTGTGACAGGGGCCTACGAGCAGTACTTC. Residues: CASSSFLVTGAYEQYF.

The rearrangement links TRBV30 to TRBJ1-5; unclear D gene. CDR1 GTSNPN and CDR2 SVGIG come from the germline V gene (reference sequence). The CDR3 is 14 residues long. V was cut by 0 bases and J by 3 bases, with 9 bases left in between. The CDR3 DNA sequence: TGTGCCTGGAGTGTGGGAGACCACAATCAGCCCCAGCATTTT. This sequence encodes CAWSVGDHNQPQHF.

The CDR3: CASSSTGGAPGELFF. The CDR3 nucleotides read TGTGCCAGCAGTTCGACGGGAGGGGCGCCCGGGGAGCTGTTTTTT. The chain recombines TRBV6-5 with TRBJ2-2, with 8 bases matching TRBD2. V lost 4 bases to trimming and J lost 6 bases; unmatched junction nucleotides: 7. From germline, CDR1 is MNHEY and CDR2 SVGAGI. The CDR3 length is 15 residues.

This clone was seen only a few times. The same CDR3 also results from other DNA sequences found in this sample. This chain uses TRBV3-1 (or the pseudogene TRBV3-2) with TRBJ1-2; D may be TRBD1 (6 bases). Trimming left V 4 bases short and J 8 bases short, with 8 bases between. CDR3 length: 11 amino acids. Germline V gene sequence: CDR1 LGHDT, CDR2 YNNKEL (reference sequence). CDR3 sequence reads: CASSRGRGYTF. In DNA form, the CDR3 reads TGTGCCAGCAGCCGGGGGCGAGGCTACACCTTC.

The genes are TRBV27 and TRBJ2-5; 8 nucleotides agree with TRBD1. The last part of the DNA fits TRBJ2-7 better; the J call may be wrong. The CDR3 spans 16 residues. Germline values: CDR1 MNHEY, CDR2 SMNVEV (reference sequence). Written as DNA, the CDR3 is TGTGCCAGCAGTTTCTCGAAAGGACAGGGTAACAACGAGCAGTACTTC. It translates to CASSFSKGQGNNEQYF.

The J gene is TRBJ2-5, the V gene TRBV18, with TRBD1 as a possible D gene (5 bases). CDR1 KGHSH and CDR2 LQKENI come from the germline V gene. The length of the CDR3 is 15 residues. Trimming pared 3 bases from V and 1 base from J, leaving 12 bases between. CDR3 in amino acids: CASSPRLGAQETQYF. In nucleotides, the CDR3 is TGTGCCAGCTCACCGCGTTTAGGGGCCCAAGAGACCCAGTACTTC.

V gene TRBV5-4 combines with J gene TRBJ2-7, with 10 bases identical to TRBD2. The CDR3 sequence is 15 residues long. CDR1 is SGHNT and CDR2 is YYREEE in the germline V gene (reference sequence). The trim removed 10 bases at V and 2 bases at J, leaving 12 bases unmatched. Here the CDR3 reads CACGPSGRFPYEQYF. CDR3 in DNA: TGTGCCTGTGGACCTAGCGGGAGATTCCCCTACGAGCAGTACTTC.

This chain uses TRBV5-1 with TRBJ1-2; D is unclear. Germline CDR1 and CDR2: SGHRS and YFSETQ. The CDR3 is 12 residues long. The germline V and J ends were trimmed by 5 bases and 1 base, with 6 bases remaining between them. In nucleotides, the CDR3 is TGCGCCAGCAGTCGGGGTAACTATGGCTACACCTTC. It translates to CASSRGNYGYTF. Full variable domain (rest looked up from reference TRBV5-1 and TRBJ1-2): KAGVTQTPRYLIKTRGQQVTLSCSPISGHRSVSWYQQTPGQGLQFLFEYFSETQRNKGNFPGRFSGRQFSNSRSEMNVSTLELGDSALYLCASSRGNYGYTFGSGTRLTVV.

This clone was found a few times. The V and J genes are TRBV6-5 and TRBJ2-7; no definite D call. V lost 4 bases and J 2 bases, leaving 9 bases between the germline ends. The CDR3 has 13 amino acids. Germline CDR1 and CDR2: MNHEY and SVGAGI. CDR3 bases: TGTGCCAGCAGTTTTTCTAGACCCTACGAGCAGTACTTC. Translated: CASSFSRPYEQYF.

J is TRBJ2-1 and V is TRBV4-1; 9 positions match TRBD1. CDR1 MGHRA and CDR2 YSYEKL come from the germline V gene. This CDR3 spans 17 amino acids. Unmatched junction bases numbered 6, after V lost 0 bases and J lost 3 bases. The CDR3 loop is CASSQDPGTGLYNEQFF. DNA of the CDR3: TGCGCCAGCAGCCAAGATCCGGGGACAGGGCTCTACAATGAGCAGTTCTTC.

CDR3 sequence (DNA): TGTGCCAGCAGCTTATTGTCCCTAGCGGGAGCTAAGAACAATGAGCAGTTCTTC. It specifies CASSLLSLAGAKNNEQFF. The gene calls are TRBV11-2 and TRBJ2-1; 10 bases are shared with TRBD2. The CDR3 length is 18 residues. CDR1 and CDR2 from the germline V gene are SGHAT and FQNNGV. Trimming at V came to 2 bases and at J to 5 bases, leaving 12 bases not matched to a gene.

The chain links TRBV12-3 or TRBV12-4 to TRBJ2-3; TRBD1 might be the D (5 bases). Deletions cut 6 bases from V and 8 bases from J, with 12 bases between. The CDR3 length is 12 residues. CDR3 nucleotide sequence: TGTGCCAGCAGGCCGGACCAGGGTACGCAGTATTTT. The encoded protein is CASRPDQGTQYF.

The CDR3 DNA is TGTGCCAGCAGTTACTCGGGGACTATGACTAATGGCTACACCTTC. It yields the protein CASSYSGTMTNGYTF. The rearrangement links TRBV6-5 to TRBJ1-2, with D possibly TRBD1 on 5 matching bases. Germline loops: CDR1 MNHEY, CDR2 SVGAGI. V lost 0 bases and J 6 bases, leaving 14 bases between the germline ends. The CDR3 has 15 amino acids.

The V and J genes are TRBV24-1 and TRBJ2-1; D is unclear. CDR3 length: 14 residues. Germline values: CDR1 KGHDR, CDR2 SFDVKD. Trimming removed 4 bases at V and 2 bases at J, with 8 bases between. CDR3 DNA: TGTGCCACCAGTGACCCCAGAACCTACAATGAGCAGTTCTTC. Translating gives CATSDPRTYNEQFF.

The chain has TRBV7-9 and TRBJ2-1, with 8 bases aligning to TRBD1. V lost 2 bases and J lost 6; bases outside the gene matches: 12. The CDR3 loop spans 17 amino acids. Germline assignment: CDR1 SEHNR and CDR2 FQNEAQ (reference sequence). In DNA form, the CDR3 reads TGTGCCAGCAGCTTAACGCGGGACAGGACCTTCCTCAATGAGCAGTTCTTC. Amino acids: CASSLTRDRTFLNEQFF.

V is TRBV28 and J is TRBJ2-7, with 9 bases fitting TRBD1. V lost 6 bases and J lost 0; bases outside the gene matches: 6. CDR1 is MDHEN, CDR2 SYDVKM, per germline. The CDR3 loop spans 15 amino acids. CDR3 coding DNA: TGTGCCAGCAGCTTCCGGGACAGGGCCTCCTACGAGCAGTACTTC. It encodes CASSFRDRASYEQYF. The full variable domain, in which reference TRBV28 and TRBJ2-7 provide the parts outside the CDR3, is DVKVTQSSRYLVKRTGEKVFLECVQDMDHENMFWYRQDPGLGLRLIYFSYDVKMKEKGDIPEGYSVSREKKERFSLILESASTNQTSMYLCASSFRDRASYEQYFGPGTRLTVT.

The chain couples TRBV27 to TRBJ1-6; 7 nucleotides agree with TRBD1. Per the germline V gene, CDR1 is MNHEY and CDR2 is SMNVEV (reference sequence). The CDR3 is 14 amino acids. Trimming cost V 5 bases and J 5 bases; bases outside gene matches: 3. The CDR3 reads CASSPGTDNSPLHF. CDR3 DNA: TGTGCCAGCAGTCCCGGGACAGATAATTCACCCCTCCACTTT.

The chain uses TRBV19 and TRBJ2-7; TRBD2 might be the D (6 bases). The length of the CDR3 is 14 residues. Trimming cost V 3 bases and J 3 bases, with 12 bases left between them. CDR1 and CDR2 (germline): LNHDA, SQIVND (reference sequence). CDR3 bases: TGTGCCAGTAGTATCGTCGGGAGCAGCTACGAGCAGTACTTC. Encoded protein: CASSIVGSSYEQYF. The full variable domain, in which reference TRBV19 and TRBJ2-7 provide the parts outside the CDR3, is DGGITQSPKYLFRKEGQNVTLSCEQNLNHDAMYWYRQDPGQGLRLIYYSQIVNDFQKGDIAEGYSVSREKKESFPLTVTSAQKNPTAFYLCASSIVGSSYEQYFGPGTRLTVT.

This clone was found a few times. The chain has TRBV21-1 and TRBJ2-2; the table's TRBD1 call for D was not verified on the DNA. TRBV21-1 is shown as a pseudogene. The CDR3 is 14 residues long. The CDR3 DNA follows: TGTGCCAGTCGGACAGTCCTGAACACCGGGGAGCTGTTTTTT. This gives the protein CASRTVLNTGELFF.

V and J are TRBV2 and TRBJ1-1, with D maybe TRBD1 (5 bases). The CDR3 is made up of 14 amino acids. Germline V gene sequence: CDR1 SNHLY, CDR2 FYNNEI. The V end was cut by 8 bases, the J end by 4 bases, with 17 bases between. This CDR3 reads CASRSAGYGTEAFF. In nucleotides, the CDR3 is TGTGCCAGCCGGTCCGCAGGGTATGGCACTGAAGCTTTCTTT.

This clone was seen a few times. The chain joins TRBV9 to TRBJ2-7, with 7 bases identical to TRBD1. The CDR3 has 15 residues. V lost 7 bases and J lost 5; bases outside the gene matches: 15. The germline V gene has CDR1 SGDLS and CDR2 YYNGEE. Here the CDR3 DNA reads TGTGCCAGCCGGGACGAGGGCAGGGGGAAGCACGAGCAGTACTTC. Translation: CASRDEGRGKHEQYF. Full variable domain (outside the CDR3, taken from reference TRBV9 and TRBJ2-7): DSGVTQTPKHLITATGQRVTLRCSPRSGDLSVYWYQQSLDQGLQFLIQYYNGEERAKGNILERFSAQQFPDLHSELNLSSLELGDSALYFCASRDEGRGKHEQYFGPGTRLTVT.

The CDR3 loop reads CASSPRTGNQPQHF. The CDR3 DNA reads as TGTGCCAGCAGCCCACGGACAGGCAATCAGCCCCAGCATTTT. The chain couples TRBV7-8 to TRBJ1-5; D is perhaps TRBD1 (6 bases). The CDR3 sequence is 14 residues long. V was shortened by 5 bases and J by 2 bases, with 10 bases between the two germline ends. The V gene's germline CDR1 is SGHVS and CDR2 FQNEAQ.

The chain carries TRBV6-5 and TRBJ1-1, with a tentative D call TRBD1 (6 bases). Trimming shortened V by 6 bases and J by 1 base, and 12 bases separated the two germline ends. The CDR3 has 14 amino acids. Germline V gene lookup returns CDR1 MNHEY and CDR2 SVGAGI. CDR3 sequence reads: CASSATGSNTEAFF. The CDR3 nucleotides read TGTGCCAGCAGCGCCACAGGGTCGAACACTGAAGCTTTCTTT.

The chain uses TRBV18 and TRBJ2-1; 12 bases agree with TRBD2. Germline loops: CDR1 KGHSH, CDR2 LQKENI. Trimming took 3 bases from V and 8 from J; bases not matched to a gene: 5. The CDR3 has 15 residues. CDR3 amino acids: CASSPQTSGRDEQFF. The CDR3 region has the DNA TGTGCCAGCTCACCCCAGACTAGCGGGAGAGATGAGCAGTTCTTC.